This TCR beta chain was found in a study of blood T cells in healthy people across ages. Background on the study: Template switching recovered approximately one barcoded beta molecule for every two T cells.

Worth noting for this clonotype: What it binds is unknown.

Unmatched junction bases numbered 10, after V lost 4 bases and J lost 8 bases. The CDR3 runs 14 residues. Germline V gene data show CDR1 as SQVTM and CDR2 as ANQGSEA. Study-wide points: The unsorted PBMCs prevented any conclusive comparison of naive versus antigen-experienced cells. Naive T cell percentage by flow cytometry tracked strongly with beta diversity.

Primed by a sample-barcoded 5' primer and a J-beta primer mix, a second PCR proceeded for 7 to 11 cycles. The template-switch adaptor was a 5' adaptor with 12 random nucleotides. It tagged each cDNA molecule. MiXCR, run by TCRdb on the 5' RACE reads, gives a single entry per CDR3 protein. The sample has 1,800,000 or so distinct CDR3 sequences, approximately 39% seen once. The TCR comes from a human donor in good health. The chain links TRBV29-1 to TRBJ2-1; 8 nucleotides agree with TRBD2. Sequencing input: blood. The CDR3 reads CSVGIGGGGYEQFF. The CDR3 DNA reads TGCAGCGTTGGAATTGGAGGCGGGGGGTATGAGCAGTTCTTC.